This TCR beta chain was found in a study of blood T cell repertoires in COVID-19. Source study methods: Nucleated cell counts were estimated from reference gene primer amplification. The protocol was immunoSEQ multiplex PCR, while the TCRdb copy is restricted to in-frame clones and leaves out a portion. Clone size and the V and J calls come from that table; the DNA yielded D and trimming. The sample includes some 180,000 clones, 70% to 85% of them seen just once. Deletions cut 5 bases from V and 5 bases from J, with 10 bases between. This CDR3 has 14 residues. CDR1 is KGHSH and CDR2 is LQKENI in the germline V gene.

The sequenced sample was peripheral blood. The V gene is TRBV18, the J gene TRBJ1-6; D is perhaps TRBD1 (6 bases). The sequence came from a human donor in a cohort sampled during active COVID-19. The CDR3 here is CASSGTFNNSPLHF. DNA of the CDR3: TGTGCCAGCTCAGGGACATTTAATAATTCACCCCTCCACTTT.